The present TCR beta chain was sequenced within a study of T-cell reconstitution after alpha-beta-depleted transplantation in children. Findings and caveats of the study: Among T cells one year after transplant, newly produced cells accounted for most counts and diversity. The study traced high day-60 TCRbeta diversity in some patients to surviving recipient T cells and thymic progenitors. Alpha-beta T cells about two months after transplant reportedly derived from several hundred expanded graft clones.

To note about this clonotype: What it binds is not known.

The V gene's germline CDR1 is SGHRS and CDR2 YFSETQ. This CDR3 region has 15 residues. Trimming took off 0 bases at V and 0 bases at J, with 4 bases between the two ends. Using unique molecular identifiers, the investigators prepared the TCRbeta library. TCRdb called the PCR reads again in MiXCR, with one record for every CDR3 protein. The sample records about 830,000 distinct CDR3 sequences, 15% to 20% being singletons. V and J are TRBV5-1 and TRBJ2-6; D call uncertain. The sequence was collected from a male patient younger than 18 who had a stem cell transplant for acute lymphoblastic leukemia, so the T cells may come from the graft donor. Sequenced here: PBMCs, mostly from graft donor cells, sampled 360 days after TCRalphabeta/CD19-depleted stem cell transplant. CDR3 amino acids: CASSLESSGANVLTF. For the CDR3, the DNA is TGCGCCAGCAGCTTGGAGAGCTCTGGGGCCAACGTCCTGACTTTC.